The entry below gives a single TCR beta chain sequence along with its context. The target antigen is unknown. The CDR3 is 14 residues long. V was pared by 2 bases and J by 6 bases, with 5 bases of the junction left unmatched. Germline-derived CDR1 and CDR2 are SGHRS and YFSETQ. The sample originates from a study of T-cell memory formation after mild COVID-19. In the study overall: TCR clusters largely stayed donor specific. Whole-study results and caveats: Second-wave clones peaking on day 37 lacked confirmed SARS-CoV-2 specificity.

Constant-segment primers served in 5'RACE that generated TCR alpha and TCR beta cDNA libraries bearing sample barcodes and UMIs. A single record per CDR3 protein comes from TCRdb applying MiXCR to the 5' RACE reads. Here the sample spans 50,000 to 75,000 distinct CDR3 sequences, about a tenth being singletons. The origin of this receptor is a man between 18 and 29 years old who had mild COVID-19 (a few samples of this study predate the infection). Cell type and time point are not known. This rearrangement joins TRBV5-1 to TRBJ1-2, with TRBD1 identical over 9 bases. The sequencing input was PBMCs or a T cell subset sorted from them (not recorded which). CDR3 DNA: TGCGCCAGCAGCTTACACCGGGACAGGGATGGCTACACCTTC. It is translated as CASSLHRDRDGYTF.